The 19 T cell receptor beta chains below were found in one sample sequenced in a study of T cells in localized non-small cell lung cancer. TCRdb's copy holds only in-frame clones and misses some; the assay was immunoSEQ multiplex PCR. The sample includes approximately 21,000 clones, roughly nine tenths seen only once; the top ten take about 14%. The source was peripheral blood, collected before any cancer treatment. All receptors come from a male donor at least 60 years old with stage I lung adenocarcinoma.

This clone was seen a single time. The V gene is TRBV13, the J gene TRBJ2-7; 7 bases map to TRBD1. Germline trimming cut 5 bases from V and 6 bases from J; bases unmatched to any gene: 10. This CDR3 has 14 residues. Germline CDR1 PRHDT, CDR2 FYEKMQ (reference sequence). CDR3 sequence (DNA): TGTGCCAGCAGCCCGGGACAGCTTCAAGGCGAGCAGTACTTC. The encoded protein is CASSPGQLQGEQYF.

In its sample, this clone was seen once. The chain joins TRBV28 to TRBJ2-5; tentatively, D is TRBD2 (7 bases). The CDR3 has 12 amino acids. CDR1 and CDR2 (germline): MDHEN, SYDVKM. Trimming took off 11 bases at V and 5 bases at J, with 15 bases between the two ends. As DNA, the CDR3 is TGTGCCCATCGAAGGGGGGGGGAGACCCAGTACTTC. It encodes CAHRRGGETQYF.

The V and J genes are TRBV30 and TRBJ1-6; no firm D call. The CDR3 is made up of 14 amino acids. Between the trimmed V and J ends, which lost 1 base and 4 bases, there was a span of 8 bases. Germline values: CDR1 GTSNPN, CDR2 SVGIG (reference sequence). The CDR3 here is CAWSGQVYNSPLHF. The CDR3 DNA is TGTGCCTGGAGTGGGCAGGTTTATAATTCACCCCTCCACTTT.

J is TRBJ1-1 and V is TRBV29-1, with a weak D call TRBD1 (5 bases). Between the trimmed V and J ends, which lost 8 bases and 3 bases, there was a span of 13 bases. This CDR3 spans 12 amino acids. CDR1 and CDR2 from the germline V gene are SQVTM and ANQGSEA. The CDR3 sequence: CSSAGGDTEAFF. As DNA, the CDR3 is TGCAGCTCCGCCGGGGGAGACACTGAAGCTTTCTTT.

The chain is built from TRBV2 and TRBJ2-3; a possible D gene is TRBD2 (6 bases). This CDR3 has 14 residues. With 4 bases removed from V and 1 base from J, the gap between germline ends came to 9 bases. Germline loops: CDR1 SNHLY, CDR2 FYNNEI. CDR3 nucleotides: TGTGCCAGCAGTGTAGGAGGGGGCACAGATACGCAGTATTTT. Residues: CASSVGGGTDTQYF.

This clone is deemed medium-sized. V gene TRBV4-1 combines with J gene TRBJ2-7; no reliable D call. Germline loops: CDR1 MGHRA, CDR2 YSYEKL. Trimming took off 1 base at V and 3 bases at J, with 7 bases between the two ends. The CDR3 is 13 residues long. The CDR3 protein is CASSQVQFYEQYF. CDR3 in DNA: TGCGCCAGCAGCCAAGTACAGTTCTACGAGCAGTACTTC.

CDR3 DNA sequence: TGTGCCACCACCACAGGCTACTCGTACGAGCAGTACTTC. It encodes CATTTGYSYEQYF. This chain links TRBV15 with TRBJ2-7; TRBD1 is a possible D gene (5 bases). V shed 7 bases and J shed 4 bases, with 14 bases lying between them. The CDR3 loop spans 13 amino acids. Germline loops: CDR1 LNHNV, CDR2 YYDKDF (reference sequence).

The rearrangement links TRBV5-8 to TRBJ1-1; perhaps TRBD1 as D (6 bases). Germline V lookup: CDR1 SGHTS, CDR2 YDEGEE. The V end was cut by 2 bases, the J end by 7 bases, with 9 bases between. The CDR3 has 12 residues. The CDR3 sequence is CASSFNRVEAFF. CDR3 coding DNA: TGTGCCAGCAGCTTCAACAGGGTTGAAGCTTTCTTT.

Note on this clone: Other DNA sequences in this specimen translate into the identical CDR3. CDR3 DNA: TGTGCCTGGAGTGTAAGGGGGTCTGGAAACACCATATATTTT. Amino acids: CAWSVRGSGNTIYF. The chain couples TRBV30 to TRBJ1-3; perhaps TRBD1 as D (6 bases). Germline V gene lookup returns CDR1 GTSNPN and CDR2 SVGIG (reference sequence). This CDR3 is built from 14 residues. The V end was cut by 0 bases, the J end by 1 base, with 7 bases between.

The chain combines TRBV28 with TRBJ2-1; the match to TRBD2 covers 8 bases. Germline V gene sequence: CDR1 MDHEN, CDR2 SYDVKM. The CDR3 contains 15 residues. J lost 6 bases, V lost 2 bases, and 6 bases had no gene match. CDR3 loop: CASSLGGLGINEQFF. As DNA, the CDR3 is TGTGCCAGCAGTTTAGGGGGACTAGGCATCAATGAGCAGTTCTTC.

This chain joins TRBV10-3 and TRBJ1-5; weak D call: TRBD1 (6 bases). V was pared by 3 bases and J by 7 bases, with 19 bases between. Looked up from germline, CDR1 is ENHRY and CDR2 is SYGVKD. The CDR3 sequence is 16 residues long. The chain's CDR3 is CAISEGGPISRQPQHF. CDR3 sequence (DNA): TGTGCCATCAGTGAAGGGGGGCCGATCTCACGGCAGCCCCAGCATTTT.

The chain carries TRBV9 and TRBJ1-1; maybe TRBD1 (6 bases). This CDR3 comprises 15 residues. Per the germline V gene, CDR1 is SGDLS and CDR2 is YYNGEE. V was cut by 0 bases and J by 4 bases, with 13 bases left in between. This CDR3 reads CASSVEGGGSTEAFF. The CDR3 coding sequence is TGTGCCAGCAGCGTAGAAGGAGGGGGGTCCACTGAAGCTTTCTTT.

CDR3 protein: CASSRDRGGMNTEAFF. The CDR3 nucleotides are TGTGCCAGCAGCCGCGACAGGGGGGGGATGAACACTGAAGCTTTCTTT. J is TRBJ1-1 and V is TRBV11-2; the match to TRBD1 covers 9 bases. The CDR3 extends over 16 amino acids. Germline V gene sequence: CDR1 SGHAT, CDR2 FQNNGV. The junction had 7 bases not matched to a gene; V was cut back by 5 bases and J by 0 bases. Complete variable domain (other parts from reference TRBV11-2 and TRBJ1-1): EAGVAQSPRYKIIEKRQSVAFWCNPISGHATLYWYQQILGQGPKLLIQFQNNGVVDDSQLPKDRFSAERLKGVDSTLKIQPAKLEDSAVYLCASSRDRGGMNTEAFFGQGTRLTVV.

In this sample, this clone turned up a few times. The chain has TRBV27 and TRBJ1-6, with TRBD1 matching over 10 bases. This CDR3 region has 14 residues. Germline V CDR1 and CDR2: MNHEY, SMNVEV (reference sequence). The V gene end was trimmed by 6 bases and the J gene end by 8 bases; junction bases not matched to a gene: 4. The CDR3 reads CASRWDRGDSPLHF. CDR3 nucleotides: TGTGCCAGCAGGTGGGACAGGGGTGATTCACCCCTCCACTTT.

The V call is TRBV5-4, the J call TRBJ1-5; D gene unclear. The CDR3 runs 14 residues. V dropped 2 bases and J dropped 7 bases, with 13 bases sitting between them. CDR1 is SGHNT, CDR2 YYREEE, per germline (reference sequence). The CDR3 nucleotides read TGTGCCAGCAGCTTTCAACCGGGCCCCCAGCCCCAGCATTTT. Amino acids: CASSFQPGPQPQHF.

The DNA for the CDR3 is TGTGCCAGCAGGGCTAGCGCCCGTGTACTGCACAATGAGCAGTTCTTC. Its translation: CASRASARVLHNEQFF. J is TRBJ2-1 and V is TRBV6-4; a possible D gene is TRBD2 (6 bases). The CDR3 extends over 16 amino acids. Germline V lookup: CDR1 MRHNA, CDR2 SNTAGT. The V end was cut by 6 bases, the J end by 5 bases, with 20 bases between.

The rearrangement uses TRBV6-1 and TRBJ2-7; D gene uncertain. CDR3 size: 12 residues. CDR1 is MNHNS, CDR2 SASEGT, per germline. Trimming removed 3 bases from V and 4 bases from J, with 7 bases in between. The CDR3: CASSEVAYEQYF. In DNA form, the CDR3 reads TGTGCCAGCAGTGAGGTCGCATACGAGCAGTACTTC.

The J gene is TRBJ2-5, the V gene TRBV5-8, with TRBD2 identical over 7 bases. The V gene end was trimmed by 7 bases and the J gene end by 0 bases; junction bases not matched to a gene: 6. The CDR3 runs to 14 residues. CDR1 and CDR2 from the germline V gene are SGHTS and YDEGEE. The CDR3 here is CASGGGLYQETQYF. The CDR3, as DNA: TGTGCCAGCGGCGGGGGACTCTACCAAGAGACCCAGTACTTC. The variable domain in full, completed from reference TRBV5-8 and TRBJ2-5, reads EAGVTQSPTHLIKTRGQQATLRCSPISGHTSVYWYQQALGLGLQFLLWYDEGEERNRGNFPPRFSGRQFPNYSSELNVNALELEDSALYLCASGGGLYQETQYFGPGTRLLVL.

The chain joins TRBV5-1 to TRBJ2-7, with 8 bases identical to TRBD1. V was pared by 3 bases and J by 6 bases, with 11 bases of the junction left unmatched. Germline V gene sequence: CDR1 SGHRS, CDR2 YFSETQ. CDR3 length: 15 residues. The CDR3: CASSSLQGDTGEQYF. The CDR3 DNA sequence: TGCGCCAGCAGCTCCCTACAGGGGGATACGGGCGAGCAGTACTTC. Full variable domain (outside the CDR3, taken from reference TRBV5-1 and TRBJ2-7): KAGVTQTPRYLIKTRGQQVTLSCSPISGHRSVSWYQQTPGQGLQFLFEYFSETQRNKGNFPGRFSGRQFSNSRSEMNVSTLELGDSALYLCASSSLQGDTGEQYFGPGTRLTVT.